The next 20 T cell receptor beta chains were all read from a single sample in a study of T cells in Graves' hyperthyroidism and ophthalmopathy. RNA transcripts provided the source from which TCR beta CDR3 regions were amplified. When the TCR CDR3 underwent first-round RT-PCR, the HTBI primer set was used. MiXCR, run by TCRdb on the multiplex PCR reads, gives a single entry per CDR3 protein. The sample includes around 450,000 distinct CDR3 sequences, approximately 15% of them seen just once. The specimen was blood. The receptors were gathered from a young woman with Graves' hyperthyroidism.

The chain joins TRBV30 to TRBJ2-7; possible D gene TRBD1, 6 bases. Trimming shortened V by 0 bases and J by 2 bases, and 14 bases separated the two germline ends. The V gene's germline CDR1 is GTSNPN and CDR2 SVGIG (reference sequence). This CDR3 spans 15 amino acids. The CDR3, as DNA: TGTGCCTGGAGTGTAGCCCAGGGGAATGCCTACGAGCAGTACTTC. The encoded protein is CAWSVAQGNAYEQYF.

The chain employs TRBV5-1 and TRBJ1-6, with D possibly TRBD1 on 5 matching bases. Germline V gene data show CDR1 as SGHRS and CDR2 as YFSETQ. The CDR3 covers 15 residues. Trimming stripped 3 bases from V and 7 bases from J, with 14 bases between. This CDR3 is CASSSSGGRNSPLHF. CDR3 bases: TGCGCCAGCAGCTCGTCGGGGGGGAGGAATTCACCCCTCCACTTT.

This clonotype was counted at least ten times. V usage is TRBV27 and J usage is TRBJ2-3; D is uncertain. This CDR3 is 13 amino acids long. V was clipped by 5 bases and J by 0 bases, with 6 bases between them. Germline CDR1 is MNHEY and CDR2 is SMNVEV (reference sequence). CDR3 loop: CASSTVSTDTQYF. CDR3 bases: TGTGCCAGCAGTACAGTGAGCACAGATACGCAGTATTTT.

In its sample, this clonotype was seen a few times. This rearrangement joins TRBV7-9 to TRBJ2-6, with 7 bases that match TRBD1. Germline loops: CDR1 SEHNR, CDR2 FQNEAQ (reference sequence). J lost 0 bases, V lost 5 bases, and 7 bases had no gene match. This CDR3 region has 17 residues. CDR3 in DNA: TGTGCCAGCAGCCCAACCAGGGGGACCTCTGGGGCCAACGTCCTGACTTTC. Its protein is CASSPTRGTSGANVLTF.

This clonotype was seen a handful of times. The chain combines TRBV4-2 with TRBJ2-2, with 9 nucleotides matching TRBD2. This CDR3 comprises 17 residues. Germline CDR1 is LGHNA and CDR2 is YNFKEQ. J gave up 0 bases and V 3 bases, and 5 bases lay outside the gene matches. The CDR3 DNA is TGTGCCAGCAGCCACGTCGCTAGCGGGGCGAACACCGGGGAGCTGTTTTTT. Amino acids: CASSHVASGANTGELFF.

J is TRBJ1-2 and V is TRBV12-3 or TRBV12-4, with D perhaps TRBD1 (6 bases). The V end was cut by 5 bases, the J end by 7 bases, with 17 bases between. There are 14 residues in the CDR3. The CDR3 coding sequence is TGTGCCAGCAGTCCTGAGGGGGGATCGGGTGGCTACACCTTC. This encodes CASSPEGGSGGYTF.

Many counts were recorded for this clonotype. The chain uses TRBV28 and TRBJ2-1; D is unresolved. Looked up from germline, CDR1 is MDHEN and CDR2 is SYDVKM. The V gene lost 6 bases and the J gene lost 7 bases, with 13 bases spanning the gap. The CDR3 runs 13 residues. Written as DNA, the CDR3 is TGTGCCAGCAGGTCGGAGACATCAAATGAGCAGTTCTTC. This translates into CASRSETSNEQFF.

J is TRBJ2-1 and V is TRBV7-9; weak D call: TRBD1 (6 bases). V was pared by 6 bases and J by 2 bases, with 8 bases between. Germline CDR1 is SEHNR and CDR2 is FQNEAQ (reference sequence). CDR3 size: 13 residues. CDR3: CASRDSTYNEQFF. For the CDR3, the DNA is TGTGCCAGCAGGGACAGCACCTACAATGAGCAGTTCTTC.

The CDR3 reads CASSQQGRASGREFF. The CDR3 DNA reads as TGTGCCAGCAGCCAACAGGGCAGGGCAAGCGGGAGGGAGTTCTTC. V gene TRBV3-1 combines with J gene TRBJ2-1, with 10 bases fitting TRBD2. Germline V gene sequence: CDR1 LGHDT, CDR2 YNNKEL (reference sequence). Trimming cost V 2 bases and J 14 bases; bases outside gene matches: 12. The CDR3 is 15 amino acids.

This clonotype occurred many times. The genes are TRBV3-1 and TRBJ2-7, with 8 bases matching TRBD1. Germline trimming cut 1 base from V and 4 bases from J; bases unmatched to any gene: 6. This CDR3 comprises 15 residues. From germline, CDR1 is LGHDT and CDR2 YNNKEL (reference sequence). DNA for the CDR3: TGTGCCAGCAGCCAAGGGTCAGGGGGCAGGTACGAGCAGTACTTC. It yields the protein CASSQGSGGRYEQYF.

This clonotype occurred many times. CDR3 coding DNA: TGTGCCAGCAGTTACCGACGGAGATCGGGAGCTGACGAGCAGTACTTC. Protein: CASSYRRRSGADEQYF. This chain connects TRBV6-6 to TRBJ2-7; D possibly corresponds to TRBD2 (6 bases). The V and J ends lost 2 bases and 5 bases respectively, with 19 bases between them. Germline V gene lookup returns CDR1 MNHNY and CDR2 SVGAGI (reference sequence). The CDR3 is 16 residues long.

This clonotype was seen at least ten times. The chain joins TRBV30 to TRBJ2-3; 9 bases fit TRBD2. This CDR3 contains 14 residues. V lost 3 bases and J lost 6; bases outside the gene matches: 7. Germline V gives CDR1 GTSNPN, CDR2 SVGIG (reference sequence). The CDR3 spells CAWRLAGASDTQYF. The CDR3 coding sequence is TGTGCCTGGAGATTAGCGGGAGCATCGGATACGCAGTATTTT.

This clonotype was seen ten or more times. V usage is TRBV28 and J usage is TRBJ1-5, with TRBD1 matching 9 bases. The V and J ends lost 6 bases and 5 bases, in that order; junction bases with no gene match: 5. Germline-derived CDR1 and CDR2 are MDHEN and SYDVKM. This CDR3 has 14 residues. CDR3 coding DNA: TGTGCCAGCAGCCATGGGACAGGGCATCAGCCCCAGCATTTT. It encodes CASSHGTGHQPQHF.

This clonotype was recorded at least ten times. This chain joins TRBV11-2 and TRBJ2-3; 13 nucleotides match TRBD2. The trim removed 5 bases at V and 3 bases at J, leaving 2 bases unmatched. Germline assignment: CDR1 SGHAT and CDR2 FQNNGV. CDR3 length: 15 amino acids. The CDR3 reads CASSTLAGGTDTQYF. CDR3 in DNA: TGTGCCAGCAGCACACTAGCGGGAGGGACAGATACGCAGTATTTT.

This clonotype was recorded a few times. V and J are TRBV4-1 and TRBJ2-7, with D tentatively TRBD2 (6 bases). Germline CDR1 reads MGHRA; CDR2 reads YSYEKL. Deletions cut 5 bases from V and 2 bases from J, with 16 bases between. The CDR3 length is 15 residues. The CDR3 protein is CASSIGGTATYEQYF. Written as DNA, the CDR3 is TGCGCCAGCAGCATTGGAGGGACTGCCACCTACGAGCAGTACTTC.

This clonotype was found a few times. J is TRBJ1-5 and V is TRBV9; no firm D call. V was trimmed by 0 bases and J by 0 bases, leaving 7 bases between them. The V gene's germline CDR1 is SGDLS and CDR2 YYNGEE. This CDR3 has 15 residues. Here the CDR3 DNA reads TGTGCCAGCAGCGTAGATGGGAATAGCAATCAGCCCCAGCATTTT. Protein sequence: CASSVDGNSNQPQHF. Using reference TRBV9 and TRBJ1-5 for the parts outside the CDR3, the full variable domain is DSGVTQTPKHLITATGQRVTLRCSPRSGDLSVYWYQQSLDQGLQFLIQYYNGEERAKGNILERFSAQQFPDLHSELNLSSLELGDSALYFCASSVDGNSNQPQHFGDGTRLSIL.

The sample holds many counts of this clonotype. This chain connects TRBV11-1 to TRBJ2-3, with D maybe TRBD1 (6 bases). With 0 bases removed from V and 1 base from J, the gap between germline ends came to 17 bases. Germline CDR1 is SGHAT and CDR2 is FQDESV (reference sequence). The CDR3 is made up of 18 amino acids. CDR3 sequence (DNA): TGTGCCAGCAGCTTAGCCCCGTCAACGGGACACCGCACAGATACGCAGTATTTT. This gives the protein CASSLAPSTGHRTDTQYF.

This clonotype was seen a few times. This chain connects TRBV9 to TRBJ1-1; no clear D. Germline CDR1 SGDLS, CDR2 YYNGEE. V lost 6 bases and J 0 bases, leaving 15 bases between the germline ends. This CDR3 is 15 amino acids long. CDR3 nucleotides: TGTGCCAGCAACCAAGACCCCCGGGTGAACACTGAAGCTTTCTTT. Translating gives CASNQDPRVNTEAFF.

The rearrangement joins TRBV6-1 to TRBJ1-4; no clear D gene. Germline CDR1 reads MNHNS; CDR2 reads SASEGT. The CDR3 has 13 residues. V was clipped by 5 bases and J by 4 bases, with 8 bases between them. The CDR3 loop reads CASSPAFNEKLFF. CDR3 coding DNA: TGTGCCAGCAGTCCGGCCTTTAATGAAAAACTGTTTTTT.

There are many counts of this clonotype. The rearrangement joins TRBV6-2 or TRBV6-3 to TRBJ2-7, with 12 bases that match TRBD2. Germline assignment: CDR1 MNHEY and CDR2 SVGEGT. The junction had 4 bases not matched to a gene; V was cut back by 0 bases and J by 4 bases. CDR3 length: 16 residues. In nucleotides, the CDR3 is TGTGCCAGCAGTTACTCACCTAGCGGGAGGGTGTACGAGCAGTACTTC. The encoded protein is CASSYSPSGRVYEQYF.